This TCR beta chain was captured by sequencing in a study of siplizumab effects on memory and regulatory T cells. For three donor pairs, CD4+ naive/memory and CD8+ naive/effector-memory/TEMRA unstimulated subsets were also sequenced. Libraries were prepared by immunoSEQ multiplex PCR; TCRdb keeps only in-frame clonotypes and omits some of them. The sample yields tens of thousands of clones, about 97% seen once. Worth noting for this clone: Its antigen remains unknown.

The V end was cut by 0 bases, the J end by 8 bases, with 10 bases between. The germline V gene encodes CDR1 MNHEY and CDR2 SMNVEV (reference sequence). CDR3 length: 14 amino acids. Regarding the study as a whole: Mappable alloreactive CD4+ clones came from Treg cells 60% to 80% of the time on average with siplizumab, against approximately 26% in controls. In siplizumab cultures, the suppressive function of proliferating Tregs remained unconfirmed.

The sequenced material came from naive CD8+ T cells sorted from blood. The V gene is TRBV27, the J gene TRBJ2-2, with D perhaps TRBD1 or TRBD2 (6 bases each). This clonotype was obtained from a human donor in good health. CDR3 coding DNA: TGTGCCAGCAGTTTATCGTGGGGGGCTGGGGAGCTGTTTTTT. Protein sequence: CASSLSWGAGELFF.